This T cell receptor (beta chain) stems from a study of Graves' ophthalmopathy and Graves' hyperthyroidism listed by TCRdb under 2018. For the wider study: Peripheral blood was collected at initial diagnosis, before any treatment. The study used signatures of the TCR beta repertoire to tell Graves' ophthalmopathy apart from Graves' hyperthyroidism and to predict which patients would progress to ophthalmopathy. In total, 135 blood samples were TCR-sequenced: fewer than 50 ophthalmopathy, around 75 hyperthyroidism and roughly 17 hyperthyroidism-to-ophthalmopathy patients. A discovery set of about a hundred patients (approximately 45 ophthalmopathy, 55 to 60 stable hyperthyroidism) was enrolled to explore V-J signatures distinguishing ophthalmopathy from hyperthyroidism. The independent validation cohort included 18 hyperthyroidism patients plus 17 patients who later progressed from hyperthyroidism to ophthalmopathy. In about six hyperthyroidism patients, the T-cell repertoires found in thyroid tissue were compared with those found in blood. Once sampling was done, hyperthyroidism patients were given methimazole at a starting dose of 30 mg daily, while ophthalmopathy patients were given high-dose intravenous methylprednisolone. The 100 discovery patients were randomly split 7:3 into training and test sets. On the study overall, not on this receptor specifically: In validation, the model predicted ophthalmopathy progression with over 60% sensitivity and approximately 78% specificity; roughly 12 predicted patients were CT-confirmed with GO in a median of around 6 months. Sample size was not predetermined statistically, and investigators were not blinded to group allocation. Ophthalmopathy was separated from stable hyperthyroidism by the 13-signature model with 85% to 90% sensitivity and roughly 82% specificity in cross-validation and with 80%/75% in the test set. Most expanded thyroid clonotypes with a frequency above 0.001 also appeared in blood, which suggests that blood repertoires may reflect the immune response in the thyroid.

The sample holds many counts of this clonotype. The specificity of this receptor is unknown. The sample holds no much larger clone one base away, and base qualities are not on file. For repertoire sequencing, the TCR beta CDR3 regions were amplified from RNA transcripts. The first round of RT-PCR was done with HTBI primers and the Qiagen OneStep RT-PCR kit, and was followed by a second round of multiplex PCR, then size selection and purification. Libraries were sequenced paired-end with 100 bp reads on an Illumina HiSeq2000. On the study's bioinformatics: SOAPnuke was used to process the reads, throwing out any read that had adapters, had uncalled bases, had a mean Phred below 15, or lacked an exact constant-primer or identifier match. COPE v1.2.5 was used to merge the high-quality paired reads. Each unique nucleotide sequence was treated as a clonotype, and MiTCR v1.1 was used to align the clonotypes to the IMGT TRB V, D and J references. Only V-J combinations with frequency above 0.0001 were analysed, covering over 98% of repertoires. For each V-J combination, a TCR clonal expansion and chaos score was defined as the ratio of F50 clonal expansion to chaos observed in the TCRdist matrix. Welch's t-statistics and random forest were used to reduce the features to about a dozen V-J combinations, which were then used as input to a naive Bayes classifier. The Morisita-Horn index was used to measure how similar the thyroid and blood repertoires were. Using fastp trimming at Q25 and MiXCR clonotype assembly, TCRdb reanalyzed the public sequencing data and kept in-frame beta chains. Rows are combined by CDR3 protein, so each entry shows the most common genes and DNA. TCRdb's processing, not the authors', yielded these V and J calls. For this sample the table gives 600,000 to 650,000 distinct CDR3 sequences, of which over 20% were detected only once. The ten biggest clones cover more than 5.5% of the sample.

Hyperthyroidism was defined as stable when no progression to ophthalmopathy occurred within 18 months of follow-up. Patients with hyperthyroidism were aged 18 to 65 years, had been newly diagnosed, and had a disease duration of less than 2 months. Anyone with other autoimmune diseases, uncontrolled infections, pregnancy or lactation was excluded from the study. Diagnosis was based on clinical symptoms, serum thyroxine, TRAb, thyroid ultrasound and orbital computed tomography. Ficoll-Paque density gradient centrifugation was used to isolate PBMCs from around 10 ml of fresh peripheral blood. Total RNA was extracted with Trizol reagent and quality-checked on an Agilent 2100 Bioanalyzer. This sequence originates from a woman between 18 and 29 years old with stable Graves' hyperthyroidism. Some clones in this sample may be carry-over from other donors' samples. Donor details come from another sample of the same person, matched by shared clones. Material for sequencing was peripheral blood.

In nucleotide form, the sequence is TGTGCCAGCAGTTACGGCGGGAGGGAATCAGATACGCAGTATTTT. This sequence encodes CASSYGGRESDTQYF. This receptor chain uses TRBV12-3 or TRBV12-4 and TRBJ2-3; TRBD2 agrees with 9 junctional bases. V has 4 bases trimmed and J has 4 bases trimmed; junction bases matching no gene number 6. The CDR3 holds 15 amino acids from the cysteine to the phenylalanine. The kept DNA is CDR3 alone, 45 bases in frame from the first base.